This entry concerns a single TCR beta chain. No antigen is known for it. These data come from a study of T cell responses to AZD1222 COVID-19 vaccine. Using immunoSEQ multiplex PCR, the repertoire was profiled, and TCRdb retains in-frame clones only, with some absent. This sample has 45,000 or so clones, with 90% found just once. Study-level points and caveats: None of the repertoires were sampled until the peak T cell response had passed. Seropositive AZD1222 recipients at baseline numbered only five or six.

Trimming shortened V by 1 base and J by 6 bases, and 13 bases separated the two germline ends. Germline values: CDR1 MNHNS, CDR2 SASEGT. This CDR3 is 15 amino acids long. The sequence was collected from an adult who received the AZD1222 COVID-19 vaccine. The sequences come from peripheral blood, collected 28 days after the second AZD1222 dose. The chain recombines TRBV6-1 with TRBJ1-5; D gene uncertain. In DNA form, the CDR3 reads TGTGCCAGCAGTGAAGTGGAATACGTCGGTCAGCCCCAGCATTTT. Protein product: CASSEVEYVGQPQHF.